The 13 T cell receptor beta chains presented below share a single source sample, sequenced in a study of regulatory T cells in long-lasting Graves disease. Construction of the TCR beta libraries employed iRepertoire HTBI primers in conjunction with Arm-PCR of CDR3 regions. Each CDR3 protein gets one entry after TCRdb re-called the multiplex PCR reads with MiXCR. The sample contains 410,000 or so distinct CDR3 sequences, under 15% of which appear only once. Time point indicated: newly diagnosed GD, antithyroid drugs for less than 3 months. With RNA extracted from PBMCs as input, the TCR library was made. These data also formed part of another study, on T cells in Graves' hyperthyroidism and ophthalmopathy.

The specimen comprised peripheral blood mononuclear cells (PBMCs), sampled at new diagnosis, from a patient treated with antithyroid drugs. All receptors come from a woman in her twenties or thirties with Graves disease.

This clonotype was counted only a few times. V gene TRBV7-6 combines with J gene TRBJ2-7; 9 bases are a match to TRBD2. The germline gives CDR1 SGHVS, CDR2 FNYEAQ. The CDR3 contains 15 residues. Trimming cost V 1 base and J 3 bases; bases outside gene matches: 4. CDR3 in amino acids: CASSLERLAVYEQYF. The CDR3 nucleotides read TGTGCCAGCAGCTTAGAAAGACTAGCGGTCTACGAGCAGTACTTC.

The chain recombines TRBV29-1 with TRBJ2-3, with TRBD2 matching 7 bases. With 6 bases clipped from V and 1 base from J, the junction kept 13 bases outside the gene matches. There are 16 residues in the CDR3. In germline, CDR1 is SQVTM, CDR2 ANQGSEA. Written as DNA, the CDR3 is TGCAGCGTCCCCCCCCCCAGCGGGGAGGGCACAGATACGCAGTATTTT. Residues: CSVPPPSGEGTDTQYF.

The chain couples TRBV9 to TRBJ2-7, with 7 bases fitting TRBD2. CDR1 is SGDLS, CDR2 YYNGEE, per germline. V was clipped by 0 bases and J by 6 bases; unmatched bases: 18. The CDR3 loop spans 18 amino acids. The chain's CDR3 is CASSVGPGGGSPRAEQYF. CDR3 DNA: TGTGCCAGCAGCGTAGGGCCTGGGGGGGGGAGTCCACGGGCCGAGCAGTACTTC.

This clonotype was seen only a few times. CDR3 residues: CASNQGASQRDTEAFF. CDR3 nucleotides: TGTGCCAGTAATCAGGGGGCCTCTCAAAGGGACACTGAAGCTTTCTTT. The V gene is TRBV6-4, the J gene TRBJ1-1, with TRBD1 matching over 8 bases. The germline V gene has CDR1 MRHNA and CDR2 SNTAGT. Trimming cost V 9 bases and J 3 bases; bases outside gene matches: 15. The CDR3 contains 16 residues.

This clonotype has more than one count but fewer than ten. The chain combines TRBV11-2 with TRBJ2-1, with D perhaps matching TRBD1 or TRBD2 (5 bases each). This CDR3 is built from 16 residues. V lost 4 bases and J lost 2, with 15 bases in between. CDR1 and CDR2 (germline): SGHAT, FQNNGV. CDR3 DNA sequence: TGTGCCAGCAGCTCACAGAGGGGAGTGGCCTACAATGAGCAGTTCTTC. Translated: CASSSQRGVAYNEQFF.

This clonotype was recorded a few times. CDR3 in amino acids: CASSFQGLFNEQFF. In DNA form, the CDR3 reads TGTGCCAGCAGTTTCCAGGGACTTTTCAATGAGCAGTTCTTC. This chain uses TRBV27 with TRBJ2-1, with D perhaps matching TRBD2 (6 bases). The CDR3 runs 14 residues. V was pared by 3 bases and J by 6 bases, with 12 bases between. Germline values: CDR1 MNHEY, CDR2 SMNVEV (reference sequence).

This clonotype was seen at least ten times. The chain joins TRBV20-1 to TRBJ2-1, with D possibly TRBD1 on 6 matching bases. Germline CDR1 DFQATT, CDR2 SNEGSKA (reference sequence). This CDR3 contains 14 residues. V was clipped by 5 bases and J by 9 bases, with 20 bases between them. The CDR3 sequence is CSAHPRGPTGEQFF. The CDR3 DNA sequence: TGCAGTGCTCACCCACGGGGTCCGACAGGTGAGCAGTTCTTC.

This clonotype showed up many times. This rearrangement joins TRBV30 to TRBJ1-1, with D hard to call. Germline V gives CDR1 GTSNPN, CDR2 SVGIG (reference sequence). The V end lost 4 bases, the J end lost 1 base, and 10 bases lay between the germline ends. This CDR3 is built from 13 residues. The CDR3 loop is CAWNRKSNTEAFF. DNA of the CDR3: TGTGCCTGGAATAGGAAATCGAACACTGAAGCTTTCTTT.

This clonotype came up many times. The chain employs TRBV11-2 and TRBJ2-4; no clear D. V was trimmed by 1 base and J by 8 bases, leaving 6 bases between them. In germline, CDR1 is SGHAT, CDR2 FQNNGV. This CDR3 contains 12 residues. The CDR3 here is CASSLGLDIQYF. DNA of the CDR3: TGTGCCAGCAGCTTAGGGCTGGACATTCAGTACTTC.

This clonotype was counted many times. The gene calls are TRBV20-1 and TRBJ2-1; D unresolved. Germline CDR1 and CDR2: DFQATT and SNEGSKA (reference sequence). The ends were cut back, 6 bases at V and 2 bases at J, with 14 bases in the middle. The length of the CDR3 is 14 residues. The DNA for the CDR3 is TGCAGTGCCAACCCCGACCCCCCCTACAATGAGCAGTTCTTC. Translating it yields CSANPDPPYNEQFF.

This clonotype was counted between two and nine times. This chain links TRBV27 with TRBJ2-7; 8 positions agree with TRBD2. Per germline, CDR1 MNHEY and CDR2 SMNVEV (reference sequence). The CDR3 has 12 amino acids. J was trimmed by 6 bases and V by 10 bases; bases with no gene match: 8. CDR3 in DNA: TGTGCCACCTCTGCGGGAGGAGCCGAGCAGTACTTC. It is translated as CATSAGGAEQYF.

There are many counts of this clonotype. The rearrangement uses TRBV7-8 and TRBJ1-1; TRBD1 might be the D (5 bases). The germline CDR1 and CDR2 sequences are SGHVS and FQNEAQ. V lost 5 bases and J 8 bases, leaving 18 bases between the germline ends. The CDR3 has 14 amino acids. In DNA form, the CDR3 reads TGTGCCAGCAGCGAGCCAGGGACCCTAAGAGAAGCTTTCTTT. It yields the protein CASSEPGTLREAFF.

This clonotype was recorded a few times. The chain couples TRBV28 to TRBJ2-7, with D possibly being TRBD1 or TRBD2 (5 bases each). Germline V CDR1 and CDR2: MDHEN, SYDVKM. CDR3 length: 14 amino acids. V shed 2 bases and J shed 2 bases, with 10 bases lying between them. In DNA form, the CDR3 reads TGTGCCAGCAGTTTAGGGACGGCGGCCTACGAGCAGTACTTC. Translating it yields CASSLGTAAYEQYF.